These 22 T cell receptor beta chains share one sample of origin, sequenced in a study of T cell clones after liver transplantation. Produced via immunoSEQ multiplex PCR; TCRdb's table is partial and in-frame only. The sample has 50,000 to 70,000 clones, approximately 63% seen once. This material consisted of CD4+ T cells from blood, taken at the approximately 16-month timepoint. These receptors originate from a human patient who received a liver transplant. Certain T cells may be donor cells from the graft.

The chain is built from TRBV5-1 and TRBJ2-4; 13 bases fit TRBD2. The germline V gene has CDR1 SGHRS and CDR2 YFSETQ. V shed 2 bases and J 1 base; nucleotides not matched to a gene: 3. This CDR3 is 17 amino acids long. Here the CDR3 DNA reads TGCGCCAGCAGCTTAACTAGCGGGAGGGGTGCCAAAAACATTCAGTACTTC. Residues: CASSLTSGRGAKNIQYF.

The chain links TRBV6-5 to TRBJ1-4, with 8 bases matching TRBD1. The V segment lost 5 bases and the J segment 8 bases; nucleotides outside the gene matches: 4. Germline loops: CDR1 MNHEY, CDR2 SVGAGI. This CDR3 has 13 residues. Written as DNA, the CDR3 is TGTGCCAGCAGTAACCGGGACAGGGAAAAACTGTTTTTT. Translated: CASSNRDREKLFF.

This chain joins TRBV13 and TRBJ1-4; TRBD1 matches 11 bases. This CDR3 comprises 16 residues. CDR1 and CDR2 (germline): PRHDT, FYEKMQ (reference sequence). After removal of 6 bases from V and 4 bases from J, the junction contained 7 bases not matched to a gene. The CDR3 here is CASSFGQGAGNEKLFF. In DNA, the CDR3 is TGTGCCAGCAGTTTCGGACAGGGGGCTGGTAATGAAAAACTGTTTTTT.

This chain uses TRBV6-1 with TRBJ1-1; no clear D. Germline V lookup: CDR1 MNHNS, CDR2 SASEGT. V lost 1 base to trimming and J lost 8 bases, with 5 bases between them. The CDR3 has 11 amino acids. The CDR3 DNA reads as TGTGCCAGCAGTGAAGGTGGGGAAGCTTTCTTT. The encoded protein is CASSEGGEAFF.

This clone showed up just a few times. This sequence joins TRBV6-4 and TRBJ2-2; 10 bases match TRBD1. Germline CDR1 is MRHNA and CDR2 is SNTAGT. V gave up 6 bases and J gave up 6 bases; unmatched junction bases: 1. The CDR3 has 13 amino acids. The CDR3 spells CASSGQGAGELFF. In nucleotides, the CDR3 is TGTGCCAGCAGCGGACAGGGGGCCGGGGAGCTGTTTTTT.

The rearrangement joins TRBV15 to TRBJ1-4; D possibly corresponds to TRBD1 (6 bases). V was pared by 6 bases and J by 8 bases, with 13 bases between. This CDR3 contains 13 residues. Germline CDR1 is LNHNV and CDR2 is YYDKDF (reference sequence). The CDR3, as DNA: TGTGCCACCAGGGGGGCTTCTTCCGAAAAACTGTTTTTT. It encodes CATRGASSEKLFF.

The chain uses TRBV6-1 and TRBJ2-7, with D possibly called TRBD1 or TRBD2 (5 bases each). In germline, CDR1 is MNHNS, CDR2 SASEGT. The CDR3 totals 14 residues. Deletions cut 8 bases from V and 4 bases from J, with 18 bases between. The CDR3 spells CASPNPGPPYEQYF. CDR3 DNA sequence: TGTGCCAGCCCAAATCCGGGACCACCTTACGAGCAGTACTTC.

This clone occurred a few times. This chain links TRBV7-2 with TRBJ2-1; no clear D. Germline-derived CDR1 and CDR2 are SGHTA and FQGNSA. The V end was cut by 1 base, the J end by 8 bases, with 21 bases between. The CDR3 extends over 17 amino acids. In DNA form, the CDR3 reads TGTGCCAGCAGCTTAGTGTTGTGGCAATCGTTTGTCGATGAGCAGTTCTTC. This gives the protein CASSLVLWQSFVDEQFF.

The V and J genes are TRBV18 and TRBJ2-3; no clear D gene. The CDR3 runs to 13 residues. Germline CDR1 KGHSH, CDR2 LQKENI. The ends were cut back, 3 bases at V and 2 bases at J, with 6 bases in the middle. The CDR3 is CASSPIPTDTQYF. DNA of the CDR3: TGTGCCAGCTCACCGATCCCCACAGATACGCAGTATTTT.

The chain has TRBV5-8 and TRBJ2-2; 9 nucleotides line up with TRBD1. Per the germline V gene, CDR1 is SGHTS and CDR2 is YDEGEE. J gave up 7 bases and V 0 bases, and 7 bases lay outside the gene matches. This CDR3 is built from 16 residues. CDR3 protein: CASSLATGQGGGELFF. As DNA, the CDR3 is TGTGCCAGCAGCTTGGCGACGGGACAGGGAGGCGGGGAGCTGTTTTTT.

This clone was observed a few times. The chain uses TRBV5-1 and TRBJ2-1; D is uncertain. Trimming cost V 0 bases and J 7 bases, with 5 bases left between them. CDR1 SGHRS and CDR2 YFSETQ come from the germline V gene. This CDR3 region has 12 residues. The chain's CDR3 is CASSLAFNEQFF. DNA for the CDR3: TGCGCCAGCAGCTTGGCGTTTAATGAGCAGTTCTTC.

This chain connects TRBV18 to TRBJ2-2; D is perhaps TRBD1 (6 bases). The CDR3 sequence is 18 residues long. Trimming removed 5 bases from V and 0 bases from J, with 19 bases in between. Germline assignment: CDR1 KGHSH and CDR2 LQKENI. CDR3 sequence reads: CASSSTLTGTSNTGELFF. CDR3 in DNA: TGTGCCAGCTCATCCACCCTAACAGGGACCTCGAACACCGGGGAGCTGTTTTTT.

The V call is TRBV19, the J call TRBJ1-5; maybe TRBD1 (6 bases). The V end lost 5 bases, the J end lost 11 bases, and 25 bases lay between the germline ends. CDR1 is LNHDA, CDR2 SQIVND, per germline (reference sequence). This CDR3 has 16 amino acids. The CDR3 spells CASSGRQADQIRAQHF. The CDR3 DNA sequence: TGTGCCAGTAGTGGGAGACAGGCAGATCAGATCAGGGCCCAGCATTTT.

The CDR3 sequence: CASSLGGGPGKSYNEQFF. In DNA form, the CDR3 reads TGTGCCAGCAGCTTGGGGGGAGGGCCGGGGAAGTCCTACAATGAGCAGTTCTTC. The J gene is TRBJ2-1, the V gene TRBV5-4; 7 bases align to TRBD2. Germline values: CDR1 SGHNT, CDR2 YYREEE (reference sequence). CDR3 length: 18 residues. Trimming cost V 0 bases and J 1 base; bases outside gene matches: 10.

The V call is TRBV15, the J call TRBJ1-2; the D gene is possibly TRBD1 (5 bases). The CDR3 is made up of 14 amino acids. V lost 1 base and J 8 bases, leaving 14 bases between the germline ends. CDR1 and CDR2 from the germline V gene are LNHNV and YYDKDF (reference sequence). CDR3 nucleotides: TGTGCCACCAGCAGAGGATCAGGGCCCGAGGGCTACACCTTC. This gives the protein CATSRGSGPEGYTF.

V is TRBV30 and J is TRBJ2-4; D not certain. This CDR3 is 14 amino acids long. V dropped 1 base and J dropped 6 bases, with 13 bases sitting between them. The germline gives CDR1 GTSNPN, CDR2 SVGIG (reference sequence). This chain's CDR3 is CAWSGGMVGNIQYF. In nucleotides, the CDR3 is TGTGCCTGGAGTGGGGGTATGGTAGGAAACATTCAGTACTTC.

V and J are TRBV28 and TRBJ1-5; 9 bases are shared with TRBD1. Germline lookup yields CDR1 MDHEN and CDR2 SYDVKM. The CDR3 sequence is 16 residues long. With V trimmed by 9 bases and J by 5 bases, 14 bases remained unmatched. CDR3 protein: CASAPQGQGVDQPQHF. The DNA for the CDR3 is TGTGCCAGTGCGCCACAGGGACAGGGAGTCGATCAGCCCCAGCATTTT.

V gene TRBV6-5 combines with J gene TRBJ1-2; no definite D call. This CDR3 region has 13 residues. CDR1 MNHEY and CDR2 SVGAGI come from the germline V gene. V was shortened by 6 bases and J by 4 bases, with 12 bases between the two germline ends. The CDR3 DNA reads as TGTGCCAGCAGACCGCCCACACGCTATGGCTACACCTTC. It codes for CASRPPTRYGYTF.

About this clone itself: Additional DNA sequences in this sample encode the identical CDR3. CDR3 DNA: TGTGCCACCAGCAGAGATCGGGGGCTCCACGAGCAGTACGTC. It specifies CATSRDRGLHEQYV. The chain couples TRBV15 to TRBJ2-7; D may be TRBD1 or TRBD2 (6 bases each). This CDR3 is built from 14 residues. The germline CDR1 and CDR2 sequences are LNHNV and YYDKDF (reference sequence). Trimming cost V 0 bases and J 5 bases, with 11 bases left between them.

The genes are TRBV2 and TRBJ1-1, with 8 bases that match TRBD1. Germline CDR1 SNHLY, CDR2 FYNNEI. Unmatched junction bases numbered 4, after V lost 6 bases and J lost 4 bases. CDR3 length: 13 amino acids. CDR3 sequence reads: CASSLQGATEAFF. The DNA for the CDR3 is TGTGCCAGCAGCCTCCAGGGGGCCACTGAAGCTTTCTTT.

This chain joins TRBV18 and TRBJ1-4, with D possibly TRBD1 on 6 matching bases. The germline CDR1 and CDR2 sequences are KGHSH and LQKENI. This CDR3 is built from 14 residues. The germline V and J ends were trimmed by 2 bases and 8 bases, with 12 bases remaining between them. The CDR3 nucleotides read TGTGCCAGCTCACCAAGGGACACGGGGGAAAAACTGTTTTTT. Amino acids: CASSPRDTGEKLFF.

This clone has a handful of counts. The rearrangement joins TRBV28 to TRBJ2-7, with 10 bases that match TRBD1. The CDR3 spans 15 residues. CDR1 is MDHEN and CDR2 is SYDVKM in the germline V gene. Losses at the gene ends were 2 bases for V and 5 bases for J; bases not matched to a gene: 6. The CDR3 nucleotides read TGTGCCAGCAGTTTAGTTGGGACAGGGGACCACGAGCAGTACTTC. This translates into CASSLVGTGDHEQYF. Supplemented by reference TRBV28 and TRBJ2-7, the full variable domain reads DVKVTQSSRYLVKRTGEKVFLECVQDMDHENMFWYRQDPGLGLRLIYFSYDVKMKEKGDIPEGYSVSREKKERFSLILESASTNQTSMYLCASSLVGTGDHEQYFGPGTRLTVT.